The 32 T cell receptor beta chains below all came from one sample that was sequenced in a study of blood T cell repertoires in COVID-19. The data were produced by immunoSEQ multiplex PCR, yet TCRdb's version contains in-frame clones alone and is incomplete. The repertoire consists of roughly 13,000 clones, with 87% occurring once and the leading ten covering around 16%. The material sequenced was peripheral blood. The source is a human donor with active COVID-19. The donor label of this sample is uncertain.

V usage is TRBV7-2 and J usage is TRBJ2-1, with TRBD2 identical over 10 bases. The junction had 3 bases not matched to a gene; V was cut back by 4 bases and J by 3 bases. Germline CDR1 SGHTA, CDR2 FQGNSA. The CDR3 is 15 residues long. CDR3 sequence reads: CASSSSGGFYNEQFF. CDR3 nucleotide sequence: TGTGCCAGCAGCTCTAGCGGGGGATTCTACAATGAGCAGTTCTTC.

This clone was detected a few times. V is TRBV18 and J is TRBJ2-3, with 7 bases matching TRBD2. The germline gives CDR1 KGHSH, CDR2 LQKENI. The junction had 6 bases not matched to a gene; V was cut back by 4 bases and J by 5 bases. This CDR3 contains 14 residues. CDR3 sequence reads: CASSRAGVEDTQYF. In nucleotides, the CDR3 is TGTGCCAGCTCACGCGCGGGAGTGGAAGATACGCAGTATTTT.

V gene TRBV5-4 combines with J gene TRBJ1-6; 8 positions match TRBD1. Germline V gene data show CDR1 as SGHNT and CDR2 as YYREEE (reference sequence). This CDR3 spans 17 amino acids. V lost 4 bases to trimming and J lost 5 bases; unmatched junction nucleotides: 11. This chain's CDR3 is CASSVTHRGKDNSPLHF. For the CDR3, the DNA is TGTGCCAGCAGCGTCACTCACAGGGGGAAGGATAATTCACCCCTCCACTTT.

For this clone: The same CDR3 also results from other DNA sequences found in this sample. This sequence joins TRBV9 and TRBJ2-3, with 7 bases identical to TRBD2. With 0 bases clipped from V and 4 bases from J, the junction kept 5 bases outside the gene matches. The CDR3 runs to 15 residues. From germline, CDR1 is SGDLS and CDR2 YYNGEE. CDR3 sequence (DNA): TGTGCCAGCAGCGTAGGCGGGGGTTTGGCAGATACGCAGTATTTT. The encoded protein is CASSVGGGLADTQYF. The full variable domain, completed using reference TRBV9 and TRBJ2-3, is DSGVTQTPKHLITATGQRVTLRCSPRSGDLSVYWYQQSLDQGLQFLIQYYNGEERAKGNILERFSAQQFPDLHSELNLSSLELGDSALYFCASSVGGGLADTQYFGPGTRLTVL.

The chain carries TRBV2 and TRBJ2-7, with a tentative D call TRBD2 (5 bases). There are 14 residues in the CDR3. With 5 bases removed from V and 3 bases from J, the gap between germline ends came to 14 bases. Germline-derived CDR1 and CDR2 are SNHLY and FYNNEI. CDR3 coding DNA: TGTGCCAGCAGTCTAGATCCGGGATACTACGAGCAGTACTTC. Its protein product is CASSLDPGYYEQYF.

This clone was counted once. The chain employs TRBV29-1 and TRBJ1-3; D might be TRBD1 (5 bases). Between the trimmed V and J ends, which lost 0 bases and 11 bases, there was a span of 11 bases. The CDR3 sequence is 12 residues long. Germline CDR1 and CDR2: SQVTM and ANQGSEA. As DNA, the CDR3 is TGCAGCGTTGAAGATGGCAGGGATTCCATATATTTT. Translated, it gives CSVEDGRDSIYF.

V usage is TRBV9 and J usage is TRBJ2-1; 11 nucleotides agree with TRBD1. This CDR3 is built from 17 residues. V lost 1 base to trimming and J lost 4 bases; unmatched junction nucleotides: 7. The germline gives CDR1 SGDLS, CDR2 YYNGEE. The CDR3 protein is CASSVFVGDRGYNEQFF. The CDR3 region has the DNA TGTGCCAGCAGCGTATTTGTTGGGGACAGGGGGTACAATGAGCAGTTCTTC.

To note about this clone: The identical CDR3 is also encoded by other nucleotide sequences in the sample. This chain uses TRBV19 with TRBJ2-3; 13 positions match TRBD2. CDR1 and CDR2 (germline): LNHDA, SQIVND (reference sequence). Trimming at V came to 5 bases and at J to 2 bases, leaving 4 bases not matched to a gene. The CDR3 length is 16 residues. CDR3 DNA sequence: TGTGCCAGTAGTGCCACTAGCGGGGGGGACACAGATACGCAGTATTTT. It encodes CASSATSGGDTDTQYF.

The chain uses TRBV27 and TRBJ2-1; 11 bases match TRBD2. The V gene end was trimmed by 3 bases and the J gene end by 6 bases; junction bases not matched to a gene: 1. Germline V gives CDR1 MNHEY, CDR2 SMNVEV (reference sequence). This CDR3 contains 14 residues. CDR3 region: CASSFLAGGNEQFF. CDR3 sequence (DNA): TGTGCCAGCAGTTTCCTAGCGGGGGGCAATGAGCAGTTCTTC.

V gene TRBV11-3 combines with J gene TRBJ2-6; 7 bases agree with TRBD1. The CDR3 runs 19 residues. V lost 4 bases to trimming and J lost 2 bases; unmatched junction nucleotides: 14. Germline V lookup: CDR1 SGHNT, CDR2 YENEEA. Here the CDR3 DNA reads TGTGCCAGCAGCTCGACGTACAGGGGATCAAGAACTGGGGCCAACGTCCTGACTTTC. Its translation: CASSSTYRGSRTGANVLTF.

The chain couples TRBV27 to TRBJ2-7, with TRBD2 matching over 8 bases. The CDR3 length is 14 residues. Trimming removed 6 bases from V and 2 bases from J; junction bases left unmatched: 6. Germline V gene lookup returns CDR1 MNHEY and CDR2 SMNVEV (reference sequence). CDR3 nucleotides: TGTGCCAGCAGGCCGGGACTAGGTGCCTACGAGCAGTACTTC. It is translated as CASRPGLGAYEQYF.

The V gene is TRBV28, the J gene TRBJ2-1; D gene unclear. Trimming removed 10 bases at V and 1 base at J, with 14 bases between. Germline assignment: CDR1 MDHEN and CDR2 SYDVKM. The CDR3 is 14 residues long. CDR3 protein: CATEGDWSYNEQFF. The CDR3 DNA sequence: TGTGCCACTGAAGGAGATTGGTCCTACAATGAGCAGTTCTTC.

The chain employs TRBV3-1 (or the pseudogene TRBV3-2) and TRBJ2-3; D unresolved. V shed 5 bases and J shed 1 base, with 19 bases lying between them. Germline values: CDR1 LGHDT, CDR2 YNNKEL (reference sequence). CDR3 length: 17 amino acids. In nucleotides, the CDR3 is TGTGCCAGCAGCTCCAACGGTTTAAGAAGCGGCACAGATACGCAGTATTTT. Protein: CASSSNGLRSGTDTQYF.

This clone was observed a handful of times. The chain recombines TRBV30 with TRBJ1-6; unclear D gene. Trimming took 1 base from V and 7 from J, leaving 8 bases between them. Germline V lookup: CDR1 GTSNPN, CDR2 SVGIG (reference sequence). The CDR3 covers 13 residues. The CDR3 sequence is CAWSASPNSPLHF. CDR3 nucleotide sequence: TGTGCCTGGAGTGCTTCTCCCAATTCACCCCTCCACTTT.

The V and J genes are TRBV6-5 and TRBJ2-7, with D perhaps matching TRBD1 (6 bases). Looked up from germline, CDR1 is MNHEY and CDR2 is SVGAGI. Trimming stripped 7 bases from V and 2 bases from J, with 12 bases between. CDR3 length: 13 residues. The CDR3 loop reads CASIRTATYEQYF. CDR3 bases: TGTGCCAGCATTAGGACAGCTACCTACGAGCAGTACTTC.

The chain recombines TRBV5-1 with TRBJ2-1, with TRBD1 matching 8 bases. J lost 8 bases, V lost 0 bases, and 13 bases had no gene match. This CDR3 has 17 amino acids. Germline CDR1 is SGHRS and CDR2 is YFSETQ. The CDR3: CASSLALSGTGFDEQFF. CDR3 DNA: TGCGCCAGCAGCTTGGCCCTATCCGGGACAGGATTCGATGAGCAGTTCTTC. The variable domain in full, completed from reference TRBV5-1 and TRBJ2-1, reads KAGVTQTPRYLIKTRGQQVTLSCSPISGHRSVSWYQQTPGQGLQFLFEYFSETQRNKGNFPGRFSGRQFSNSRSEMNVSTLELGDSALYLCASSLALSGTGFDEQFFGPGTRLTVL.

This clone was detected only a few times. The chain has TRBV4-2 and TRBJ2-5; TRBD2 agrees at 9 bases. CDR3 length: 15 amino acids. Germline assignment: CDR1 LGHNA and CDR2 YNFKEQ. After removal of 0 bases from V and 5 bases from J, the junction contained 4 bases not matched to a gene. In nucleotides, the CDR3 is TGTGCCAGCAGCCAAGAGCGGGGGGGCTCTGAGACCCAGTACTTC. Protein: CASSQERGGSETQYF.

The table lists this clone with a few counts. The genes are TRBV19 and TRBJ1-1; D unclear. V lost 5 bases to trimming and J lost 0 bases, with 7 bases between them. The CDR3 spans 13 residues. The germline V gene encodes CDR1 LNHDA and CDR2 SQIVND (reference sequence). The CDR3 region has the DNA TGTGCCAGTAGTTCCGGTCTGAACACTGAAGCTTTCTTT. It translates to CASSSGLNTEAFF.

This clone turned up a few times. The chain employs TRBV5-4 and TRBJ2-1; 7 positions match TRBD2. J lost 4 bases, V lost 6 bases, and 7 bases had no gene match. This CDR3 spans 14 amino acids. The germline CDR1 and CDR2 sequences are SGHNT and YYREEE (reference sequence). The CDR3 coding sequence is TGTGCCAGCAACCGAGGGACTACTTACAATGAGCAGTTCTTC. This encodes CASNRGTTYNEQFF.

CDR3 coding DNA: TGTGCCAGCAGTAAAACACGACCCGGAGGTGAAAAACTGTTTTTT. It translates to CASSKTRPGGEKLFF. The chain has TRBV27 and TRBJ1-4; no clear D gene. The CDR3 has 15 amino acids. CDR1 is MNHEY and CDR2 is SMNVEV in the germline V gene (reference sequence). V was shortened by 5 bases and J by 7 bases, with 17 bases between the two germline ends.

The CDR3 loop is CAISESQISNQPQHF. CDR3 nucleotides: TGTGCCATCAGTGAGTCGCAGATTAGCAATCAGCCCCAGCATTTT. The rearrangement links TRBV10-3 to TRBJ1-5; D is ambiguous. The V end lost 0 bases, the J end lost 0 bases, and 6 bases lay between the germline ends. CDR3 length: 15 residues. CDR1 is ENHRY and CDR2 is SYGVKD in the germline V gene.

The chain has TRBV2 and TRBJ2-1; TRBD2 matches at 13 bases. The CDR3 runs to 15 residues. Germline CDR1 and CDR2: SNHLY and FYNNEI. J gave up 10 bases and V 7 bases, and 10 bases lay outside the gene matches. The CDR3 coding sequence is TGTGCCAGCACGCGACTAGCGGGAGGAACCAGCGAGCAGTTCTTC. Its protein is CASTRLAGGTSEQFF.

The CDR3 DNA reads as TGTGCCAGCGGCGGACAGGGAAGTGGCTACACCTTC. As protein: CASGGQGSGYTF. This chain links TRBV2 with TRBJ1-2, with 8 bases aligning to TRBD1. Trimming cost V 8 bases and J 7 bases; bases outside gene matches: 6. CDR1 and CDR2 (germline): SNHLY, FYNNEI. This CDR3 is built from 12 residues.

V gene TRBV7-2 combines with J gene TRBJ2-3; D might be TRBD2 (5 bases). The CDR3 loop spans 15 amino acids. CDR1 and CDR2 (germline): SGHTA, FQGNSA. Trimming cost V 5 bases and J 5 bases, with 17 bases left between them. In DNA form, the CDR3 reads TGTGCCAGCAGCCTCCGGAGCGGAAAGAGAGATACGCAGTATTTT. Translating gives CASSLRSGKRDTQYF.

The chain carries TRBV5-5 and TRBJ1-2, with TRBD1 identical over 8 bases. The trim removed 0 bases at V and 5 bases at J, leaving 6 bases unmatched. In germline, CDR1 is SGHKS, CDR2 YYEKEE (reference sequence). The CDR3 loop spans 15 amino acids. CDR3 in DNA: TGTGCCAGCAGCTTGGGACAGGGGAGCTGGTATGGCTACACCTTC. This translates into CASSLGQGSWYGYTF.

This clone is classed as medium-sized. This rearrangement joins TRBV6-5 to TRBJ2-7; D possibly corresponds to TRBD2 (7 bases). In germline, CDR1 is MNHEY, CDR2 SVGAGI. The V and J ends lost 0 bases and 3 bases respectively, with 15 bases between them. The CDR3 extends over 16 amino acids. The CDR3 loop is CASSYSDGGGGYEQYF. CDR3 DNA: TGTGCCAGCAGTTACTCTGACGGGGGAGGGGGCTACGAGCAGTACTTC.

This clone has only a few counts. The chain has TRBV6-5 and TRBJ2-7, with 12 bases fitting TRBD1. Germline V gives CDR1 MNHEY, CDR2 SVGAGI. J gave up 4 bases and V 8 bases, and 3 bases lay outside the gene matches. The CDR3 has 13 residues. The CDR3 bases are TGTGCCAGCGGGACAGGGGGCAGGTACGAGCAGTACTTC. Translated, it gives CASGTGGRYEQYF.

J is TRBJ2-5 and V is TRBV6-2 or TRBV6-3; 11 nucleotides align to TRBD2. The CDR3 extends over 15 amino acids. Germline values: CDR1 MNHEY, CDR2 SVGEGT. The V segment lost 2 bases and the J segment 4 bases; nucleotides outside the gene matches: 3. The CDR3 DNA reads TGTGCCAGCAGTTACATAACTAGCGGGAGAGAGACCCAGTACTTC. Protein sequence: CASSYITSGRETQYF.

The rearrangement links TRBV18 to TRBJ2-7; D is undetermined. V was clipped by 2 bases and J by 0 bases, with 11 bases between them. Germline loops: CDR1 KGHSH, CDR2 LQKENI. The CDR3 sequence is 15 residues long. The CDR3 region has the DNA TGTGCCAGCTCACCATATGGCGGTAGCTCCTACGAGCAGTACTTC. It encodes CASSPYGGSSYEQYF.

This chain uses TRBV9 with TRBJ2-1, with 8 bases matching TRBD1. The length of the CDR3 is 13 residues. Trimming at V came to 0 bases and at J to 9 bases, leaving 2 bases not matched to a gene. Germline V CDR1 and CDR2: SGDLS, YYNGEE. CDR3 residues: CASSVAGGGEQFF. CDR3 in DNA: TGTGCCAGCAGCGTAGCAGGGGGCGGTGAGCAGTTCTTC.

This CDR3 reads CAWRYRGVLGYEQYF. The CDR3 DNA sequence: TGTGCCTGGAGGTACAGGGGAGTCTTGGGGTACGAGCAGTACTTC. The chain is built from TRBV30 and TRBJ2-7, with TRBD1 matching 7 bases. The germline V gene encodes CDR1 GTSNPN and CDR2 SVGIG (reference sequence). The trim removed 3 bases at V and 4 bases at J, leaving 12 bases unmatched. The CDR3 has 15 residues. Variable domain in full (rest from reference TRBV30 and TRBJ2-7): SQTIHQWPATLVQPVGSPLSLECTVEGTSNPNLYWYRQAAGRGLQLLFYSVGIGQISSEVPQNLSASRPQDRQFILSSKKLLLSDSGFYLCAWRYRGVLGYEQYFGPGTRLTVT.

The rearrangement joins TRBV9 to TRBJ2-6, with a tentative D call TRBD1 (5 bases). Trimming removed 4 bases from V and 0 bases from J, with 11 bases in between. CDR1 SGDLS and CDR2 YYNGEE come from the germline V gene. The CDR3 has 16 residues. CDR3 protein: CASSQGKSSGANVLTF. In DNA, the CDR3 is TGTGCCAGCAGCCAGGGAAAGAGCTCTGGGGCCAACGTCCTGACTTTC.